The TCR beta chain described here comes from a study of T cells in Graves' hyperthyroidism and ophthalmopathy. Newly diagnosed hyperthyroidism, duration under 2 months, in patients aged 18 to 65. TCR beta CDR3 sequences were amplified from RNA transcripts. Carried out on the TCR CDR3, a first-round RT-PCR used the HTBI primer set. From the multiplex PCR reads, TCRdb called clonotypes with MiXCR, one entry per CDR3 protein. The top ten hold approximately 9.9% of the sample, which has roughly 380,000 distinct CDR3 sequences, about 15% seen once. This clonotype appeared many times. CDR3 length: 14 residues. The ends were cut back, 5 bases at V and 1 base at J, with 9 bases in the middle. Looked up from germline, CDR1 is MDHEN and CDR2 is SYDVKM.

This TCR derives from a woman aged 55-69 years with Graves' hyperthyroidism. Sequenced: blood. The rearrangement joins TRBV28 to TRBJ1-5, with D possibly being TRBD1 (6 bases). The CDR3 DNA reads TGTGCCAGCAGTACAGGGCCGAGCAATCAGCCCCAGCATTTT. It is translated as CASSTGPSNQPQHF.